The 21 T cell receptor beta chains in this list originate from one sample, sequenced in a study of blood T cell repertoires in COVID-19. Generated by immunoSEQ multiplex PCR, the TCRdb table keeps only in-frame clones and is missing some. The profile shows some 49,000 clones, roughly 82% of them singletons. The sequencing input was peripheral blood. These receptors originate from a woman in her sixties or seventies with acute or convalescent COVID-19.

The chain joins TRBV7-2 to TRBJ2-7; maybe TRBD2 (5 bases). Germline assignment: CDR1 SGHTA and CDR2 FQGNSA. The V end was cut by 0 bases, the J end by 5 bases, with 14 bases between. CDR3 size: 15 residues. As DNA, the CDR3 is TGTGCCAGCAGCTTAGCCACTAGATTGGAAAACGAGCAGTACTTC. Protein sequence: CASSLATRLENEQYF.

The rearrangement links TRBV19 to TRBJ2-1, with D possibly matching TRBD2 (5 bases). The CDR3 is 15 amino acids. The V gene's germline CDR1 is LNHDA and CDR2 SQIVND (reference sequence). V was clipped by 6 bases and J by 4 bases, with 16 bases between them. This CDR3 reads CASSVFASPYNEQFF. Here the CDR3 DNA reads TGTGCCAGTAGCGTTTTTGCTAGCCCGTACAATGAGCAGTTCTTC.

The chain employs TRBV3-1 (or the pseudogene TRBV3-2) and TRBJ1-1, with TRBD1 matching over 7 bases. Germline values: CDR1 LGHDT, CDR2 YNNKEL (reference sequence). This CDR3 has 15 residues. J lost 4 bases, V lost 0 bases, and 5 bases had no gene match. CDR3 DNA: TGTGCCAGCAGCCAAGAATACAGGGGTGGCACTGAAGCTTTCTTT. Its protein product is CASSQEYRGGTEAFF.

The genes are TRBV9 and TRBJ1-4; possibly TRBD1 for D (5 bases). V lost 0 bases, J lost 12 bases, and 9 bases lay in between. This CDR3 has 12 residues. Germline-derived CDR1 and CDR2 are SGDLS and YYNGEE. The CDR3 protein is CASSVVGGELFF. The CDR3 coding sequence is TGTGCCAGCAGCGTAGTCGGGGGGGAACTGTTTTTT.

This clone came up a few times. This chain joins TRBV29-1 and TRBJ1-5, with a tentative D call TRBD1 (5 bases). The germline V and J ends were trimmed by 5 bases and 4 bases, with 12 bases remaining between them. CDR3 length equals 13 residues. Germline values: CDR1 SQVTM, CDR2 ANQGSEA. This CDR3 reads CSVILGGNQPQHF. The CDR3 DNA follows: TGCAGCGTTATTCTCGGGGGGAATCAGCCCCAGCATTTT.

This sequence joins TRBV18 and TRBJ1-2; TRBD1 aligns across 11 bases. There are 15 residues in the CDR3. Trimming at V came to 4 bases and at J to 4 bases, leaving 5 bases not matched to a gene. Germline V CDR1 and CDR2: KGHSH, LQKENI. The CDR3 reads CASSLPGQGVYGYTF. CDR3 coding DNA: TGTGCCAGCTCACTTCCGGGACAGGGGGTCTATGGCTACACCTTC. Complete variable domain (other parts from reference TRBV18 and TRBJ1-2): NAGVMQNPRHLVRRRGQEARLRCSPMKGHSHVYWYRQLPEEGLKFMVYLQKENIIDESGMPKERFSAEFPKEGPSILRIQQVVRGDSAAYFCASSLPGQGVYGYTFGSGTRLTVV.

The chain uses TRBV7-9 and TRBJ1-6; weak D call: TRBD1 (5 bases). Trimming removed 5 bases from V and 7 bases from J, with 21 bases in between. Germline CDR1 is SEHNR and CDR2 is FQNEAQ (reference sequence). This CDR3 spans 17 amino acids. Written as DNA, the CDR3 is TGTGCCAGCAGCCAACAAGACAGACACGAAAAAAATTCACCCCTCCACTTT. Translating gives CASSQQDRHEKNSPLHF.

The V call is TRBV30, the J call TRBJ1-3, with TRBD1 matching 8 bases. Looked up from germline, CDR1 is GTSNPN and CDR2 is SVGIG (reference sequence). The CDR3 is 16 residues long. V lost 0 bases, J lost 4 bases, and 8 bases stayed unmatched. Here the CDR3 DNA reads TGTGCCTGGAGTGTTCGGGCAGGGGGCGCCGGAAACACCATATATTTT. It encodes CAWSVRAGGAGNTIYF.

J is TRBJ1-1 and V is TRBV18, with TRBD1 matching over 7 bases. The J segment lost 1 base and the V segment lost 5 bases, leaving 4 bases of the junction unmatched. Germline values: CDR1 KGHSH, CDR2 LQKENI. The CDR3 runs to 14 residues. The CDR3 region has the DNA TGTGCCAGCTCAAAGACAGGGAGGAACACTGAAGCTTTCTTT. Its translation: CASSKTGRNTEAFF.

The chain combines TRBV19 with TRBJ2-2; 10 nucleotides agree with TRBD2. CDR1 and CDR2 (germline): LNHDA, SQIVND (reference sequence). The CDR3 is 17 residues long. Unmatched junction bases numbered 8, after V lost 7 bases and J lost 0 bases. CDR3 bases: TGTGCCAGTAATAGGGGACTAGCGCAAGCGAACACCGGGGAGCTGTTTTTT. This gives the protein CASNRGLAQANTGELFF.

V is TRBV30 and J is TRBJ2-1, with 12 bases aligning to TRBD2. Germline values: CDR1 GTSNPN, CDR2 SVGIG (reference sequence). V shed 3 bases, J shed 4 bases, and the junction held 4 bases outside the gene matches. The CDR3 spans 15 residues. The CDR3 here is CAWSGLAGTYNEQFF. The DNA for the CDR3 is TGTGCCTGGAGCGGACTAGCGGGGACATACAATGAGCAGTTCTTC.

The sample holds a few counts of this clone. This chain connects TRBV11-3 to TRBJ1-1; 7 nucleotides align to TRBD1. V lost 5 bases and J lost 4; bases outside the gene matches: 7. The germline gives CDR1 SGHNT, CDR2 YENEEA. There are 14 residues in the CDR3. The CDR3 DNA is TGTGCCAGCAGCCCGGGCAGGGGGTCCACTGAAGCTTTCTTT. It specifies CASSPGRGSTEAFF.

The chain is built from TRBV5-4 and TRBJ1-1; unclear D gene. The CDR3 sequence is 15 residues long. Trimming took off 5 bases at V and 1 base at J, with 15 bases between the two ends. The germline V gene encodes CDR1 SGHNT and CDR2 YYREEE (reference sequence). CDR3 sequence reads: CASSLDWLQNTEAFF. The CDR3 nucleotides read TGTGCCAGCAGTTTAGACTGGCTCCAGAACACTGAAGCTTTCTTT.

The CDR3 coding sequence is TGTGCCAGCACCGAGAGACTTAGCACAGATACGCAGTATTTT. It is translated as CASTERLSTDTQYF. J is TRBJ2-3 and V is TRBV3-1 (or the pseudogene TRBV3-2); no reliable D call. Deletions cut 7 bases from V and 0 bases from J, with 11 bases between. The CDR3 contains 14 residues. CDR1 and CDR2 from the germline V gene are LGHDT and YNNKEL (reference sequence).

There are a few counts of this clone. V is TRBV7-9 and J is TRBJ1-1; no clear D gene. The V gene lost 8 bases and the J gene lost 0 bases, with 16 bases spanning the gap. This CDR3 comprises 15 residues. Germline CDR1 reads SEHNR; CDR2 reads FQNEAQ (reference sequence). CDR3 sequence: CASEGPRTMNTEAFF. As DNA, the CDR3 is TGTGCCAGCGAGGGTCCCAGAACCATGAACACTGAAGCTTTCTTT.

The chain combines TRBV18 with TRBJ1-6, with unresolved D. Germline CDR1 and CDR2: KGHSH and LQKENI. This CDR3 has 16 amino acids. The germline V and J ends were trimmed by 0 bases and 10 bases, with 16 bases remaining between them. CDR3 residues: CASSPPYEGLRSPLHF. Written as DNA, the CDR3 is TGTGCCAGCTCACCACCTTATGAGGGTCTCCGGTCACCCCTCCACTTT.

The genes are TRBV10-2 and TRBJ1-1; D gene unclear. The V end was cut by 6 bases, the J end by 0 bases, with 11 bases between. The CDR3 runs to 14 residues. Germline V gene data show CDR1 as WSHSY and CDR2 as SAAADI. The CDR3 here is CASRETRLNTEAFF. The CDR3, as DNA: TGCGCCAGCAGGGAGACACGCTTGAACACTGAAGCTTTCTTT.

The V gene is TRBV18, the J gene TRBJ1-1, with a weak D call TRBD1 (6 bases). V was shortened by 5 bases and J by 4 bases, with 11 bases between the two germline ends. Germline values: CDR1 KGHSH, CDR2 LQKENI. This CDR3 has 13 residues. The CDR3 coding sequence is TGTGCCAGCTCAAACAGGGTTGGCACTGAAGCTTTCTTT. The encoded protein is CASSNRVGTEAFF.

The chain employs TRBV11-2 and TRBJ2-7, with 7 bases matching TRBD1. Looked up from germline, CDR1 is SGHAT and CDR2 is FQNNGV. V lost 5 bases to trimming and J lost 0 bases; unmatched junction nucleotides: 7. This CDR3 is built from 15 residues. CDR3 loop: CASSPDRVSSYEQYF. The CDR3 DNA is TGTGCCAGCAGCCCCGACAGGGTTTCCTCCTACGAGCAGTACTTC.

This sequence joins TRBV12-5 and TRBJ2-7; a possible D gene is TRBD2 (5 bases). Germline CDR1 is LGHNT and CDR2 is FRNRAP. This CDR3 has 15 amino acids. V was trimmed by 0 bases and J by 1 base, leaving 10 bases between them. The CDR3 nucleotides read TGTGCTAGTGGTTTGGTACAAGGACTGTCCTACGAGCAGTACTTC. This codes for CASGLVQGLSYEQYF.

CDR3 sequence: CASKKYREIGYEQYF. CDR3 coding DNA: TGTGCCAGTAAGAAATACAGGGAAATCGGCTACGAGCAGTACTTC. This chain joins TRBV6-5 and TRBJ2-7; possibly TRBD1 for D (6 bases). CDR3 length equals 15 residues. Between the trimmed V and J ends, which lost 9 bases and 3 bases, there was a span of 21 bases. The V gene's germline CDR1 is MNHEY and CDR2 SVGAGI.